Presented here are 21 T cell receptor beta chains from one specimen sequenced in a study of shared clonotypes between healthy human individuals. The method was immunoSEQ multiplex PCR; TCRdb's version includes in-frame clones alone and lacks a portion of them. The sample has 650,000 to 800,000 clones, around 77% seen once. The sequencing input was memory CD4+ T cells sorted from blood. The subset denotes: CD45RA-negative fraction. The source is a woman aged 25 to 39 in good health.

Concerning this clone itself: A far larger clone is off by one base, so a read error is likely. The CDR3 nucleotides read TGTGCCAGCAGTTTACAGTACCAAGAGACCCAGTACTTC. Translating gives CASSLQYQETQYF. The V call is TRBV27, the J call TRBJ2-5; D is ambiguous. The length of the CDR3 is 13 residues. Germline values: CDR1 MNHEY, CDR2 SMNVEV (reference sequence). V was shortened by 2 bases and J by 0 bases, with 4 bases between the two germline ends.

The chain links TRBV6-6 to TRBJ1-1; possible D gene TRBD1, 6 bases. CDR3 length equals 13 residues. V shed 6 bases and J shed 4 bases, with 12 bases lying between them. Germline CDR1 MNHNY, CDR2 SVGAGI (reference sequence). CDR3 in amino acids: CASSKGQLTEAFF. The CDR3 bases are TGTGCCAGCAGCAAGGGACAACTCACTGAAGCTTTCTTT.

The CDR3 DNA sequence: TGTGCCAGCAGTGAATATGGGAGGCACAACCAAGAGACCCAGTACTTC. Amino acid sequence: CASSEYGRHNQETQYF. The rearrangement joins TRBV25-1 to TRBJ2-5, with a weak D call TRBD2 (6 bases). This CDR3 region has 16 residues. Germline V CDR1 and CDR2: MGHDK, SYGVNS. V lost 0 bases and J 0 bases, leaving 11 bases between the germline ends.

The genes are TRBV7-3 and TRBJ2-4; D perhaps matches TRBD2 (6 bases). Germline V gene lookup returns CDR1 SGHTA and CDR2 FQGTGA. The CDR3 consists of 15 residues. Trimming removed 6 bases at V and 6 bases at J, with 18 bases between. CDR3 residues: CASSLVRGGINIQYF. The DNA for the CDR3 is TGTGCCAGCAGTCTCGTCCGCGGCGGGATAAACATTCAGTACTTC.

With respect to this clone: The sample carries other DNA sequences with the same CDR3. The chain joins TRBV11-2 to TRBJ1-5; tentatively, D is TRBD1 (5 bases). The V and J ends lost 6 bases and 5 bases respectively, with 11 bases between them. Per the germline V gene, CDR1 is SGHAT and CDR2 is FQNNGV. The CDR3 runs 13 residues. CDR3 bases: TGTGCCAGCAGTCCCCAGGGTGATCAGCCCCAGCATTTT. It yields the protein CASSPQGDQPQHF.

The V gene is TRBV29-1, the J gene TRBJ2-5; D possibly matches TRBD1 or TRBD2 (5 bases each). In germline, CDR1 is SQVTM, CDR2 ANQGSEA. CDR3 length: 14 residues. The ends were cut back, 8 bases at V and 4 bases at J, with 20 bases in the middle. CDR3 DNA sequence: TGCAGCACCCCTCCCGGGACCGCGGGAGAGACCCAGTACTTC. Translating gives CSTPPGTAGETQYF.

The chain joins TRBV5-6 to TRBJ2-7, with TRBD2 as a possible D gene (5 bases). The germline CDR1 and CDR2 sequences are SGHDT and YYEEEE. This CDR3 is 15 amino acids long. Trimming removed 2 bases at V and 2 bases at J, with 14 bases between. The CDR3 DNA reads TGTGCCAGCAGCTTTATCGGGAAACCCCCCTACGAGCAGTACTTC. Its protein product is CASSFIGKPPYEQYF.

Concerning this clone: It may be a read error: a sequence one base away is much more abundant. The identical CDR3 is also encoded by other nucleotide sequences in the sample. This sequence joins TRBV5-1 and TRBJ2-3; 10 nucleotides match TRBD1. Looked up from germline, CDR1 is SGHRS and CDR2 is YFSETQ. The V gene end was trimmed by 0 bases and the J gene end by 7 bases; junction bases not matched to a gene: 2. The CDR3 is 14 residues long. For the CDR3, the DNA is TGCGCCAGCAGCTTGGGGACAGGGGGAAATACGCAGTATTTT. It yields the protein CASSLGTGGNTQYF.

About this clone itself: Other DNA sequences within the sample encode an identical CDR3. V usage is TRBV7-9 and J usage is TRBJ2-1; no clear D gene. Per the germline V gene, CDR1 is SEHNR and CDR2 is FQNEAQ (reference sequence). The V gene lost 5 bases and the J gene lost 7 bases, with 6 bases spanning the gap. This CDR3 spans 11 amino acids. The CDR3 reads CASSPQNEQFF. For the CDR3, the DNA is TGTGCCAGCAGCCCACAGAATGAGCAGTTCTTC.

The chain links TRBV28 to TRBJ1-2; 7 nucleotides line up with TRBD1. Germline lookup yields CDR1 MDHEN and CDR2 SYDVKM. V lost 6 bases to trimming and J lost 4 bases; unmatched junction nucleotides: 11. There are 15 residues in the CDR3. The CDR3 sequence: CASSRNRGVLYGYTF. The CDR3 region has the DNA TGTGCCAGCAGCAGGAACAGGGGCGTACTCTATGGCTACACCTTC.

This chain uses TRBV19 with TRBJ2-7; 7 positions agree with TRBD1. The J segment lost 7 bases and the V segment lost 1 base, leaving 7 bases of the junction unmatched. This CDR3 region has 14 residues. Per germline, CDR1 LNHDA and CDR2 SQIVND (reference sequence). In nucleotides, the CDR3 is TGTGCCAGTAGTATAGGCACAGGGGTGCGGGAGCAGTACTTC. Its translation: CASSIGTGVREQYF.

The chain recombines TRBV6-5 with TRBJ2-7, with D possibly matching TRBD2 (6 bases). Germline V lookup: CDR1 MNHEY, CDR2 SVGAGI. Trimming shortened V by 0 bases and J by 7 bases, and 10 bases separated the two germline ends. This CDR3 has 13 amino acids. The CDR3 loop is CASSYSTSGEQYF. The DNA of the CDR3 is TGTGCCAGCAGTTACTCGACCAGCGGGGAGCAGTACTTC.

V usage is TRBV5-6 and J usage is TRBJ2-1; a possible D gene is TRBD2 (5 bases). Germline V gene sequence: CDR1 SGHDT, CDR2 YYEEEE. The CDR3 runs to 11 residues. Trimming took off 4 bases at V and 15 bases at J, with 14 bases between the two ends. The CDR3 DNA follows: TGTGCCAGCAGCCTTGCGAGGGAGTGGTTCTTC. It codes for CASSLAREWFF.

Note on this clone: A much larger clone lies a single base off, so this may be a read error. The chain has TRBV5-6 and TRBJ1-5; no firm D call. The germline V gene encodes CDR1 SGHDT and CDR2 YYEEEE. The CDR3 length is 13 residues. V was pared by 2 bases and J by 0 bases, with 3 bases between. CDR3 amino acids: CASSFYSNQPQHF. The CDR3 nucleotides read TGTGCCAGCAGCTTTTATAGCAATCAGCCCCAGCATTTT. Variable domain in full (rest from reference TRBV5-6 and TRBJ1-5): DAGVTQSPTHLIKTRGQQVTLRCSPKSGHDTVSWYQQALGQGPQFIFQYYEEEERQRGNFPDRFSGHQFPNYSSELNVNALLLGDSALYLCASSFYSNQPQHFGDGTRLSIL.

As concerns this clone: Given a much more abundant clone one base away, this may be a read error. The V gene is TRBV7-9, the J gene TRBJ2-2; D not resolved. Trimming took 10 bases from V and 0 from J, leaving 12 bases between them. CDR1 and CDR2 from the germline V gene are SEHNR and FQNEAQ (reference sequence). This CDR3 has 14 amino acids. In nucleotides, the CDR3 is TGTGCCACCCGACCCATTACGAACACCGGGGAGCTGTTTTTT. Translated: CATRPITNTGELFF.

The chain is built from TRBV13 and TRBJ2-3; 11 nucleotides agree with TRBD2. Germline CDR1 and CDR2: PRHDT and FYEKMQ (reference sequence). The CDR3 is 16 amino acids. V shed 0 bases, J shed 4 bases, and the junction held 3 bases outside the gene matches. The DNA of the CDR3 is TGTGCCAGCAGCTTAGGTCGGGGACTAGCGGCAGATACGCAGTATTTT. Protein product: CASSLGRGLAADTQYF.

The chain couples TRBV14 to TRBJ2-1, with 10 bases identical to TRBD2. CDR1 is SGHDN and CDR2 is FVKESK in the germline V gene. The CDR3 is 19 residues long. V shed 3 bases and J 7 bases; nucleotides not matched to a gene: 18. This CDR3 reads CASSHSRVSGTSVRNEQFF. The DNA for the CDR3 is TGTGCCAGCAGCCATAGCCGAGTATCCGGGACTAGCGTCCGAAATGAGCAGTTCTTC.

The V gene is TRBV6-1, the J gene TRBJ2-2; weak D call: TRBD1 (6 bases). Germline values: CDR1 MNHNS, CDR2 SASEGT. Trimming left V 3 bases short and J 1 base short, with 12 bases between. The CDR3 is made up of 16 amino acids. CDR3 loop: CASSDRGLMNTGELFF. The CDR3 DNA reads as TGTGCCAGCAGTGACAGGGGTCTAATGAACACCGGGGAGCTGTTTTTT.

In its sample, this clone was seen a few times. This chain uses TRBV19 with TRBJ2-3, with D maybe TRBD2 (6 bases). Trimming shortened V by 11 bases and J by 0 bases, and 12 bases separated the two germline ends. The CDR3 spans 13 residues. Germline CDR1 LNHDA, CDR2 SQIVND (reference sequence). CDR3 bases: TGTGCCGTGAAGAGCGGGAGCACAGATACGCAGTATTTT. Its translation: CAVKSGSTDTQYF.

This clone was seen at least ten times. The CDR3 is CSVEAGGKLFF. CDR3 DNA sequence: TGCAGCGTTGAAGCAGGTGGAAAACTGTTTTTT. The chain has TRBV29-1 and TRBJ1-4; D unclear. Germline V gene lookup returns CDR1 SQVTM and CDR2 ANQGSEA. V gave up 1 base and J gave up 10 bases, with 7 bases separating them. The CDR3 extends over 11 amino acids.

The chain has TRBV28 and TRBJ2-1, with 7 bases that match TRBD2. From germline, CDR1 is MDHEN and CDR2 SYDVKM. The junction had 11 bases not matched to a gene; V was cut back by 3 bases and J by 9 bases. This CDR3 has 15 amino acids. The CDR3 region is CASSFSRGTFGEQFF. The CDR3 bases are TGTGCCAGCAGTTTCTCGCGGGGGACGTTTGGTGAGCAGTTCTTC.